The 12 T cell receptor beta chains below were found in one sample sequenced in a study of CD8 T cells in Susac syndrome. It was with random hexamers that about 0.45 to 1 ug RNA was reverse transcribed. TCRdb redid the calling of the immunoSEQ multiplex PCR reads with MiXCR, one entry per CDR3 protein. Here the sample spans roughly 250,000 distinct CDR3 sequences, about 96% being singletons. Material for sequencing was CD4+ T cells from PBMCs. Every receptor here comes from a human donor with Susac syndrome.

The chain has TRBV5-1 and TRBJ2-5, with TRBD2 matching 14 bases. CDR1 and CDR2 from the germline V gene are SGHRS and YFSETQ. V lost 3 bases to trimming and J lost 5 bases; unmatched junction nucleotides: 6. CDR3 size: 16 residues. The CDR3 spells CASSSGGTSGSETQYF. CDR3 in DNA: TGCGCCAGCAGCTCGGGGGGGACTAGCGGGAGTGAGACCCAGTACTTC.

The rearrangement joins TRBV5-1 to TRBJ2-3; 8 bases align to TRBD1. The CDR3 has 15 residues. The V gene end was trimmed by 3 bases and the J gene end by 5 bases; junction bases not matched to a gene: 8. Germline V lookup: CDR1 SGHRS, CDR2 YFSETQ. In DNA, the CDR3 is TGCGCCAGCAGCTGGACAGGGTCCGGTAGAGATACGCAGTATTTT. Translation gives CASSWTGSGRDTQYF.

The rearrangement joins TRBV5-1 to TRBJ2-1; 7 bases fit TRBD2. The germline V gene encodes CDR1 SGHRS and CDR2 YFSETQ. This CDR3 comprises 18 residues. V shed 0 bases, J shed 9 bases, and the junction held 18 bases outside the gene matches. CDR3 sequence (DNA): TGCGCCAGCAGCTTGGCCGTCTTGGGAGGGAGGGCCGGCTTTGAGCAGTTCTTC. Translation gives CASSLAVLGGRAGFEQFF. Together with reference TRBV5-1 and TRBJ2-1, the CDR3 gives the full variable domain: KAGVTQTPRYLIKTRGQQVTLSCSPISGHRSVSWYQQTPGQGLQFLFEYFSETQRNKGNFPGRFSGRQFSNSRSEMNVSTLELGDSALYLCASSLAVLGGRAGFEQFFGPGTRLTVL.

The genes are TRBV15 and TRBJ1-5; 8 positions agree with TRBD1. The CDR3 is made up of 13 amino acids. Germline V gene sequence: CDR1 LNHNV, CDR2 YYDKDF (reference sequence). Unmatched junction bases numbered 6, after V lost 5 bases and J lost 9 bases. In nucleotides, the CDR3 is TGTGCCACCAGCGGAGGACAGGGTTGGCCCCAGCATTTT. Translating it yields CATSGGQGWPQHF.

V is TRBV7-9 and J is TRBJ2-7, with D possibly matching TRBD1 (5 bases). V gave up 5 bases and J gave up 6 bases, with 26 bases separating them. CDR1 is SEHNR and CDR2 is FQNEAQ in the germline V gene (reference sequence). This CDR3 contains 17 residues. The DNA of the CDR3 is TGTGCCAGCAGCGGCACAAGGGGCGGTAGGTCCCCCTCCGAGCAGTACTTC. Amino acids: CASSGTRGGRSPSEQYF.

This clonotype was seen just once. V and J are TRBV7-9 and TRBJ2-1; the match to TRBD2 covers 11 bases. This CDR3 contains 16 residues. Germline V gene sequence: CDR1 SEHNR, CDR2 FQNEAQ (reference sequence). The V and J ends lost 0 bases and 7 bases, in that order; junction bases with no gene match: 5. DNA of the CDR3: TGTGCCAGCAGCTTAGCCACTAGCGGGAGTAAAAATGAGCAGTTCTTC. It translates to CASSLATSGSKNEQFF.

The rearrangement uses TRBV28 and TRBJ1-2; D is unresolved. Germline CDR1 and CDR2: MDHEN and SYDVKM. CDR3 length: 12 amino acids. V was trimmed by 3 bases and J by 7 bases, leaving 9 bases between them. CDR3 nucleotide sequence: TGTGCCAGCAGTTTGACTAGGACTGGCTACACCTTC. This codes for CASSLTRTGYTF.

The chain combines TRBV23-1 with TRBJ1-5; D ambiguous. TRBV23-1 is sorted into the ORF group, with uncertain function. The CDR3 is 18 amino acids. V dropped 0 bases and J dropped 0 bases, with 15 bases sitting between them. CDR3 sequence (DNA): TGCGCCAGCAGTCAATCGCCGACCTTTAGCTATAGCAATCAGCCCCAGCATTTT. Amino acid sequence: CASSQSPTFSYSNQPQHF.

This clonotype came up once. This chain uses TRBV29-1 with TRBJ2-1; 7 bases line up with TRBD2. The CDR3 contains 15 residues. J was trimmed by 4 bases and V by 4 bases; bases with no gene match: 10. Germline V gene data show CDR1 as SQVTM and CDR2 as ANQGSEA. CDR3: CSVGLAGEGYNEQFF. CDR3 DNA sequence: TGCAGCGTTGGTCTGGCGGGAGAGGGTTACAATGAGCAGTTCTTC.

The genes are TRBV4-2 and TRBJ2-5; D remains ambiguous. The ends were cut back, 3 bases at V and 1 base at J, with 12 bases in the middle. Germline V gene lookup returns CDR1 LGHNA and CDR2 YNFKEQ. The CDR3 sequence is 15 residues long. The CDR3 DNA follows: TGTGCCAGCAGCCAGGATATAGTGGGCCAAGAGACCCAGTACTTC. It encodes CASSQDIVGQETQYF.

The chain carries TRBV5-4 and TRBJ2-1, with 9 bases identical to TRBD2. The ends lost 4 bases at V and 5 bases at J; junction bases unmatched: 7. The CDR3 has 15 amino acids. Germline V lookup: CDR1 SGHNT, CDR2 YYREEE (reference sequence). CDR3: CASSGRLAAHNEQFF. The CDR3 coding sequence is TGTGCCAGCAGCGGAAGACTAGCGGCCCACAATGAGCAGTTCTTC.

The chain's CDR3 is CANAGYGTEAFF. The DNA for the CDR3 is TGTGCCAATGCGGGGTACGGGACTGAAGCTTTCTTT. V and J are TRBV13 and TRBJ1-1; D gene unclear. Looked up from germline, CDR1 is PRHDT and CDR2 is FYEKMQ (reference sequence). V was trimmed by 10 bases and J by 5 bases, leaving 14 bases between them. The CDR3 contains 12 residues.